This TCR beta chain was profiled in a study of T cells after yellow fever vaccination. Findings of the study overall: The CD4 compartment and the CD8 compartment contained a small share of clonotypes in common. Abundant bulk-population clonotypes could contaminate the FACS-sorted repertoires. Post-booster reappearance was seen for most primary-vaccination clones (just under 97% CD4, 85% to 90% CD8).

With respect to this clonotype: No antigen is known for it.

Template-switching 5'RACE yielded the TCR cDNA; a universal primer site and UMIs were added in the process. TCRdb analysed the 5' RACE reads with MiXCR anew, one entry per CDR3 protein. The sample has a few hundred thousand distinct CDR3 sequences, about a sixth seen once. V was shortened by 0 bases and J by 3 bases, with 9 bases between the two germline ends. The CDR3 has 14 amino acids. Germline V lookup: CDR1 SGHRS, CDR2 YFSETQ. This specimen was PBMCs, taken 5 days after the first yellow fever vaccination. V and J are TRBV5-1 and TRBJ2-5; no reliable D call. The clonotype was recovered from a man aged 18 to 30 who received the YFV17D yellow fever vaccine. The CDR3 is CASSLGRRKETQYF. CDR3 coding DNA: TGCGCCAGCAGCTTGGGTCGTAGAAAAGAGACCCAGTACTTC.